This T cell receptor beta chain was identified in a study of tumor and adjacent non-tumor tissue in lung cancer. Study findings and constraints: TCR diversity was significantly greater in tumor than normal lung tissue.

Note on this clonotype: What it recognizes is unknown. An end of the junction differs from the germline gene, which may be a read error.

The library came from three nested PCR rounds adapted from ARM-PCR protocols. TCRdb passed the multiplex PCR reads through MiXCR, listing each CDR3 protein once. This table holds 100,000 to 120,000 distinct CDR3 sequences, about 87% found once. The template was RNA from unsorted bulk tissue. The CDR3 length is 15 residues. The germline gives CDR1 SGHDN, CDR2 FVKESK. The chain links TRBV14 to TRBJ1-6; D perhaps matches TRBD1 (5 bases). The sequenced sample was lung tumor tissue. This clonotype was sampled from a man between 65 and 80 years old with non-small cell lung cancer. CDR3 region: CPSSHEGSVGSLLHF. The CDR3 bases are TGTCCCAGCAGCCACGAGGGGTCAGTTGGGTCACTCCTCCACTTT. Drawing the rest from reference TRBV14 and TRBJ1-6, the complete variable domain is EAGVTQFPSHSVIEKGQTVTLRCDPISGHDNLYWYRRVMGKEIKFLLHFVKESKQDESGMPNNRFLAERTGGTYSTLKVQPAELEDSGVYFCPSSHEGSVGSLLHFGNGTRLTVT.